In this sample, the clone carrying this T cell receptor (beta chain) turned up once. Its antigen is undetermined. This sample was taken from a study of cytomegalovirus exposure and HLA in healthy donors. PCR primers comprised 60 Vbeta and 13 Jbeta primers. This table comes from immunoSEQ multiplex PCR, and its TCRdb copy is limited to in-frame clones, with some not included. This sample has roughly 150,000 clones; 80% occur once, and the top ten carry approximately 15%. V was trimmed by 5 bases and J by 7 bases, leaving 12 bases between them. The CDR3 has 13 residues. The germline CDR1 and CDR2 sequences are MNHEY and SMNVEV (reference sequence). Study observations and caveats: The CMV antigen specificity of three CMV-associated chains was confirmed through in vitro analysis. In an earlier analysis, in 620 or so donors, most V segments appeared productive either ~87% or ~30% of the time.

Sequenced input: PBMCs. V is TRBV27 and J is TRBJ2-1; possible D gene TRBD2, 6 bases. The TCR sequence derives from a middle-aged woman in good health and CMV-seronegative. Written as DNA, the CDR3 is TGTGCCAGCAGTACCCAGGCGGGGAATGAGCAGTTCTTC. It is translated as CASSTQAGNEQFF.